This T cell receptor (beta chain) is from a study of blood T cell repertoires in COVID-19. Study background: There were acute and convalescent COVID-19 samples, and they came from the United States, Italy and Spain.

This table comes from immunoSEQ multiplex PCR, and its TCRdb copy is limited to in-frame clones, with some not included. The table shows nearly 90,000 clones, with around 72% occurring only once. The CDR3 sequence is 13 residues long. V dropped 4 bases and J dropped 6; count of bases not matched to a gene: 2. Germline lookup yields CDR1 SGHTA and CDR2 FQGTGA. The sequencing sample was made of peripheral blood. This clonotype was sampled from a woman older than 75 with acute or convalescent COVID-19. This chain links TRBV7-3 with TRBJ2-5; 10 bases agree with TRBD1. CDR3 protein: CASSSDRGKTQYF. The CDR3 DNA reads as TGTGCCAGCAGCTCGGACAGGGGGAAGACCCAGTACTTC.